The 10 T cell receptor beta chains below come from one sample, sequenced in a study of T-cell reconstitution after alpha-beta-depleted transplantation in children (TCRdb year 2016). The sample's treatment or condition label, in plain terms: allogeneic hematopoietic cell transplantation with graft depleted of TCRalphabeta T cells and CD19 B cells. The library was generated by PCR. Sequencing relied on an Illumina HiSeq 2500. To normalize quantification of the TCRbeta repertoire, the TCR libraries were built with molecular barcoding that relied on unique molecular identifiers. The raw public data were reprocessed by TCRdb itself: fastp quality trimming at Q25, MiXCR clonotype calling, in-frame beta chains only. Every CDR3 protein is listed once, alongside the most common genes and DNA of its rows. The sample includes approximately 1,000,000 distinct CDR3 sequences, with roughly 29% observed a single time. Roughly 28% of the sample comes from the top ten.

Sequencing used PBMCs, mostly from graft donor cells, obtained 360 days after TCRalphabeta/CD19-depleted stem cell transplant. Every receptor here comes from a boy in the first two years of life who had a stem cell transplant for SCID, so the T cells may come from the graft donor.

The genes are TRBV20-1 and TRBJ2-5; the D is unclear. CDR1 and CDR2 (germline): DFQATT, SNEGSKA (reference sequence). This CDR3 spans 11 amino acids. The CDR3 DNA sequence: TGCAATCCAAGACTCGGAGAGACCCAGTACTTC. As protein: CNPRLGETQYF.

V is TRBV12-3 or TRBV12-4 and J is TRBJ1-3; D is uncertain. This CDR3 has 15 amino acids. V was trimmed by 4 bases and J by 0 bases, leaving 10 bases between them. In DNA form, the CDR3 reads TGTGCCAGCAGTTACGGCACAATCTCTGGAAACACCATATATTTT. Its translation: CASSYGTISGNTIYF.

The chain couples TRBV2 to TRBJ2-1, with 9 positions matching TRBD2. In germline, CDR1 is SNHLY, CDR2 FYNNEI. The ends lost 8 bases at V and 3 bases at J; junction bases unmatched: 11. The length of the CDR3 is 16 residues. This chain's CDR3 is CASPPPTSGHYNEQFF. CDR3 in DNA: TGTGCCAGCCCCCCCCCGACTAGCGGACACTACAATGAGCAGTTCTTC.

This clonotype was seen repeatedly, ten times or more. This chain joins TRBV6-1 and TRBJ2-3; 9 bases map to TRBD2. CDR1 and CDR2 from the germline V gene are MNHNS and SASEGT. V lost 5 bases to trimming and J lost 0 bases; unmatched junction nucleotides: 3. The CDR3 consists of 15 residues. For the CDR3, the DNA is TGTGCCAGCAGTCGACTAGCGGCTAGCACAGATACGCAGTATTTT. Translated, it gives CASSRLAASTDTQYF.

The J gene is TRBJ2-1, the V gene TRBV7-9; 8 nucleotides align to TRBD2. V gave up 3 bases and J gave up 8 bases; unmatched junction bases: 12. The germline V gene has CDR1 SEHNR and CDR2 FQNEAQ (reference sequence). The CDR3 length is 16 residues. The CDR3 region has the DNA TGTGCCAGCAGCTTTCGGGGGGGCGGTCCGTTCGATGAGCAGTTCTTC. This encodes CASSFRGGGPFDEQFF.

This clonotype turned up a few times. The V gene is TRBV29-1, the J gene TRBJ1-1; D not certain. This CDR3 is 14 amino acids long. Germline lookup yields CDR1 SQVTM and CDR2 ANQGSEA. V lost 4 bases, J lost 1 base, and 13 bases lay in between. CDR3 nucleotide sequence: TGCAGCGTTGTAAGGTGGGCAGAGAACACTGAAGCTTTCTTT. It specifies CSVVRWAENTEAFF.

The J gene is TRBJ1-4, the V gene TRBV2, with D unclear. The V gene lost 8 bases and the J gene lost 5 bases, with 12 bases spanning the gap. Germline V gene lookup returns CDR1 SNHLY and CDR2 FYNNEI. There are 13 residues in the CDR3. The chain's CDR3 is CASQSDPNEKLFF. The CDR3 DNA is TGTGCCAGCCAGAGCGACCCCAATGAAAAACTGTTTTTT.

This clonotype was seen more than once but under ten times. The V gene is TRBV2, the J gene TRBJ2-5, with 8 bases fitting TRBD1. The V gene end was trimmed by 5 bases and the J gene end by 1 base; junction bases not matched to a gene: 6. The CDR3 loop spans 15 amino acids. Per germline, CDR1 SNHLY and CDR2 FYNNEI. In DNA form, the CDR3 reads TGTGCCAGCAGTTCTTGGGGGACAGGCCAAGAGACCCAGTACTTC. Translating it yields CASSSWGTGQETQYF.

Many counts were recorded for this clonotype. At one of its ends the junction is not consistent with the germline gene, which may arise from a read error. The gene calls are TRBV29-1 and TRBJ2-7; a weak D match, TRBD2 (6 bases). Germline V gene sequence: CDR1 SQVTM, CDR2 ANQGSEA. CDR3 size: 12 residues. CDR3 amino acids: CSVEAGGYEQYF. The CDR3 coding sequence is TGCAGCGTCGAAGCCGGGGGCTACGAGCAGTACTTC.

The chain joins TRBV9 to TRBJ2-7; D not resolved. This CDR3 comprises 14 residues. CDR1 and CDR2 (germline): SGDLS, YYNGEE. Trimming took 0 bases from V and 6 from J, leaving 13 bases between them. CDR3 DNA: TGTGCCAGCAGCGTAGATCCCCTTCTGGGCGAGCAGTACTTC. It is translated as CASSVDPLLGEQYF.